This TCR beta chain was sequenced for a study of T-cell memory formation after mild COVID-19. Across the study: TCR clustering was largely donor specific.

General observations from the study: Later expanders leaned CD4+, whereas day 15 to 85 contracting clones were balanced CD4/CD8.

The authors produced TCR alpha and TCR beta cDNA libraries with sample barcodes and UMIs by 5'RACE using constant-segment primers. Via MiXCR, TCRdb re-called the 5' RACE reads, giving one row per CDR3 protein. The table lists about 560,000 distinct CDR3 sequences, about a fifth of them singletons. In the case of this clonotype: As yet, its antigen is unknown.

The TCR was taken from an adult woman who had mild COVID-19 (a few samples of this study predate the infection). Cell type and time point are not known. The sample taken for sequencing was PBMCs or a T cell subset sorted from them (not recorded which).

In DNA form, the CDR3 reads TGTGCCAGCACCCCTTCGTTAGCCAAAAACATTCAGTACTTC. The encoded protein is CASTPSLAKNIQYF. The chain employs TRBV12-3 or TRBV12-4 and TRBJ2-4; D is uncertain. Trimming removed 7 bases from V and 0 bases from J, with 10 bases in between. This CDR3 spans 14 amino acids.